This T cell receptor beta chain was captured by sequencing in a study of Tregs in tolerant kidney transplant recipients. Related graft donors supplied nonmyeloablative bone marrow transplants, and mixed chimerism was transient. The assay was immunoSEQ multiplex PCR, and TCRdb's table has in-frame clones only and misses some. Here the sample spans 20,000 to 25,000 clones, 81% being singletons. The sequenced sample was CD8+ T cells from blood (PBMCs), obtained 6 months after the transplant. This clonotype was sampled from a human patient who received a combined kidney and bone marrow transplant. Part of the T cell pool may stem from the graft donor.

The CDR3 nucleotides read TGCGCCAGCATTATAAGGCCAGGGACCGGGGAGCTGTTTTTT. Amino acid sequence: CASIIRPGTGELFF. The V call is TRBV4-1, the J call TRBJ2-2; TRBD1 is a possible D gene (5 bases). The V end lost 7 bases, the J end lost 5 bases, and 14 bases lay between the germline ends. Looked up from germline, CDR1 is MGHRA and CDR2 is YSYEKL. The CDR3 runs to 14 residues.